The 30 T cell receptor beta chains listed next were all sequenced from one sample in a study of blood T cell repertoires in COVID-19 (dated by TCRdb to the early 2020s). The library relied on the immunoSEQ multiplex PCR assay. The table comes from immuneACCESS by way of TCRdb, which keeps in-frame sequences with V and J called. Part of the clones is missing from these tables; in studies checked, under half for an unresolved V gene and the rest for unknown reasons. This sample comprises roughly 140,000 clones, 84% of them detected only once. Around 2.1% of the sample is in the top ten clones. Material: peripheral blood. The receptors come from a man between 65 and 85 years old with acute or convalescent COVID-19.

The chain recombines TRBV11-2 with TRBJ2-3; 10 nucleotides agree with TRBD2. Germline values: CDR1 SGHAT, CDR2 FQNNGV. CDR3 length: 19 residues. V trimming: 5 bases; J trimming: 4 bases; junction bases outside the gene matches: 18. CDR3 in amino acids: CASSPRGARASGRADTQYF. The DNA of the CDR3 is TGTGCCAGCAGCCCGAGAGGGGCCCGCGCGAGCGGGAGGGCAGATACGCAGTATTTT.

In this sample, this clone turned up a few times. This sequence joins TRBV5-4 and TRBJ2-7, with D unresolved. This CDR3 is built from 14 residues. Germline assignment: CDR1 SGHNT and CDR2 YYREEE (reference sequence). Trimming cost V 4 bases and J 4 bases, with 15 bases left between them. For the CDR3, the DNA is TGTGCCAGCAGCCCGACACGGTCCGTGTACGAGCAGTACTTC. Residues: CASSPTRSVYEQYF. Filled out from reference TRBV5-4 and TRBJ2-7, the complete variable domain reads ETGVTQSPTHLIKTRGQQVTLRCSSQSGHNTVSWYQQALGQGPQFIFQYYREEENGRGNFPPRFSGLQFPNYSSELNVNALELDDSALYLCASSPTRSVYEQYFGPGTRLTVT.

This sequence joins TRBV7-9 and TRBJ1-4; no firm D call. This CDR3 comprises 12 residues. V was pared by 10 bases and J by 4 bases, with 10 bases between. Germline V gene lookup returns CDR1 SEHNR and CDR2 FQNEAQ (reference sequence). The CDR3 DNA reads as TGTGCCACAACCGGGGTTAATGAAAAACTGTTTTTT. It specifies CATTGVNEKLFF.

V and J are TRBV7-3 and TRBJ2-5; 8 bases line up with TRBD2. The ends lost 5 bases at V and 2 bases at J; junction bases unmatched: 7. Germline lookup yields CDR1 SGHTA and CDR2 FQGTGA. The CDR3 is made up of 15 amino acids. The CDR3 protein is CASSPVAGTQETQYF. CDR3 in DNA: TGTGCCAGCAGCCCCGTAGCGGGAACTCAAGAGACCCAGTACTTC. The entire variable domain, with the rest obtained from reference TRBV7-3 and TRBJ2-5, is as follows: GAGVSQTPSNKVTEKGKYVELRCDPISGHTALYWYRQSLGQGPEFLIYFQGTGAADDSGLPNDRFFAVRPEGSVSTLKIQRTERGDSAVYLCASSPVAGTQETQYFGPGTRLLVL.

CDR3 residues: CASSEPRTGAETQYF. DNA of the CDR3: TGTGCCAGCAGTGAACCCCGGACAGGGGCGGAGACCCAGTACTTC. The V gene is TRBV6-1, the J gene TRBJ2-5; 9 bases align to TRBD1. The junction had 6 bases not matched to a gene; V was cut back by 2 bases and J by 5 bases. This CDR3 is built from 15 residues. CDR1 MNHNS and CDR2 SASEGT come from the germline V gene.

The rearrangement links TRBV10-3 to TRBJ2-7, with D possibly being TRBD1 (6 bases). Per the germline V gene, CDR1 is ENHRY and CDR2 is SYGVKD. The length of the CDR3 is 12 residues. V lost 5 bases and J 3 bases, leaving 8 bases between the germline ends. The CDR3 loop is CAISPDSYEQYF. Written as DNA, the CDR3 is TGTGCCATCAGTCCGGACAGCTACGAGCAGTACTTC.

CDR3 residues: CASSSAGFAPQETQYF. The CDR3 region has the DNA TGTGCCAGCAGTTCCGCCGGTTTCGCGCCACAAGAGACCCAGTACTTC. The chain employs TRBV5-6 and TRBJ2-5; D gene unclear. Germline CDR1 and CDR2: SGHDT and YYEEEE. The CDR3 spans 16 residues. The V gene lost 5 bases and the J gene lost 2 bases, with 19 bases spanning the gap.

The J gene is TRBJ2-5, the V gene TRBV18, with TRBD1 as a possible D gene (5 bases). The V end lost 2 bases, the J end lost 5 bases, and 15 bases lay between the germline ends. The V gene's germline CDR1 is KGHSH and CDR2 LQKENI. The length of the CDR3 is 15 residues. The CDR3 bases are TGTGCCAGCTCACCAAGTCGACAGTTTGGGGAGACCCAGTACTTC. Its translation is CASSPSRQFGETQYF.

V gene TRBV19 combines with J gene TRBJ1-1, with 8 bases that match TRBD1. CDR1 is LNHDA and CDR2 is SQIVND in the germline V gene (reference sequence). Unmatched junction bases numbered 7, after V lost 0 bases and J lost 4 bases. The CDR3 is 16 amino acids. The CDR3 here is CASSIDATGVGTEAFF. In DNA form, the CDR3 reads TGTGCCAGTAGTATAGACGCGACAGGGGTTGGCACTGAAGCTTTCTTT.

The chain couples TRBV9 to TRBJ2-5; tentatively, D is TRBD1 (5 bases). Between the trimmed V and J ends, which lost 3 bases and 5 bases, there was a span of 8 bases. Germline CDR1 is SGDLS and CDR2 is YYNGEE. CDR3 size: 12 residues. The CDR3 nucleotides read TGTGCCAGCAGCGCCTCAGGGGAGACCCAGTACTTC. Its translation: CASSASGETQYF.

This clone was observed a handful of times. The rearrangement uses TRBV30 and TRBJ2-7; 9 nucleotides align to TRBD1. The CDR3 consists of 14 residues. Trimming took 4 bases from V and 4 from J; bases not matched to a gene: 8. CDR1 and CDR2 (germline): GTSNPN, SVGIG (reference sequence). The CDR3 reads CAWTPDRGDYEQYF. CDR3 nucleotides: TGTGCCTGGACCCCGGACAGGGGAGATTACGAGCAGTACTTC. The variable domain in full, with the rest retrieved from reference TRBV30 and TRBJ2-7, is SQTIHQWPATLVQPVGSPLSLECTVEGTSNPNLYWYRQAAGRGLQLLFYSVGIGQISSEVPQNLSASRPQDRQFILSSKKLLLSDSGFYLCAWTPDRGDYEQYFGPGTRLTVT.

On this clone: The sample has other DNA sequences that encode this CDR3 too. The chain links TRBV28 to TRBJ2-5, with TRBD1 identical over 8 bases. Germline V gene data show CDR1 as MDHEN and CDR2 as SYDVKM. V shed 4 bases, J shed 4 bases, and the junction held 2 bases outside the gene matches. The CDR3 loop spans 13 amino acids. The CDR3 loop is CASSSGQGETQYF. The CDR3 nucleotides read TGTGCCAGCAGTTCAGGACAGGGAGAGACCCAGTACTTC. The full variable domain, with the rest looked up from reference TRBV28 and TRBJ2-5, is DVKVTQSSRYLVKRTGEKVFLECVQDMDHENMFWYRQDPGLGLRLIYFSYDVKMKEKGDIPEGYSVSREKKERFSLILESASTNQTSMYLCASSSGQGETQYFGPGTRLLVL.

The rearrangement links TRBV6-6 to TRBJ2-3; D not certain. The germline V gene has CDR1 MNHNY and CDR2 SVGAGI (reference sequence). The CDR3 is made up of 14 amino acids. V lost 5 bases and J 0 bases, leaving 9 bases between the germline ends. The CDR3, as DNA: TGTGCCAGCAGTCCCATAACTAGCACAGATACGCAGTATTTT. Protein: CASSPITSTDTQYF.

This chain links TRBV19 with TRBJ1-5; 9 bases fit TRBD1. Germline lookup yields CDR1 LNHDA and CDR2 SQIVND (reference sequence). This CDR3 is 18 amino acids long. Germline trimming cut 3 bases from V and 6 bases from J; bases unmatched to any gene: 15. Here the CDR3 reads CASSILGQGVRSGQPQHF. The CDR3 DNA is TGTGCCAGTAGTATTTTGGGACAGGGAGTCAGATCCGGTCAGCCCCAGCATTTT.

The rearrangement uses TRBV2 and TRBJ1-1, with D possibly matching TRBD1 (5 bases). The CDR3 runs to 15 residues. Trimming removed 0 bases at V and 5 bases at J, with 13 bases between. CDR1 is SNHLY, CDR2 FYNNEI, per germline. This CDR3 reads CASSEALGGWTEAFF. The DNA of the CDR3 is TGTGCCAGCAGTGAAGCGCTGGGGGGGTGGACTGAAGCTTTCTTT.

V is TRBV5-5 and J is TRBJ1-4; tentative D call: TRBD1 (5 bases). Germline CDR1 and CDR2: SGHKS and YYEKEE (reference sequence). Deletions cut 6 bases from V and 2 bases from J, with 17 bases between. This CDR3 has 16 residues. CDR3 coding DNA: TGTGCCAGCACCCACACGCCGGGGGTCACTAATGAAAAACTGTTTTTT. Translation: CASTHTPGVTNEKLFF.

This clone was picked up one time. The chain has TRBV30 and TRBJ1-1; no firm D call. Germline CDR1 reads GTSNPN; CDR2 reads SVGIG (reference sequence). The length of the CDR3 is 12 residues. CDR3 DNA: TGTGCACGCGCCATTGGGAACACTGAAGCTTTCTTT. Its translation: CARAIGNTEAFF.

The chain uses TRBV7-8 and TRBJ2-1, with TRBD1 as a possible D gene (6 bases). The germline V and J ends were trimmed by 5 bases and 0 bases, with 14 bases remaining between them. The CDR3 runs to 16 residues. Germline-derived CDR1 and CDR2 are SGHVS and FQNEAQ. CDR3 residues: CASSPTGRGSYNEQFF. The CDR3 DNA is TGTGCCAGCAGCCCCACTGGCAGGGGCTCCTACAATGAGCAGTTCTTC.

The chain employs TRBV11-3 and TRBJ2-2; 7 nucleotides match TRBD1. This CDR3 contains 15 residues. Germline V gene sequence: CDR1 SGHNT, CDR2 YENEEA. J lost 0 bases, V lost 5 bases, and 3 bases had no gene match. Here the CDR3 reads CASSRGQPNTGELFF. The CDR3 DNA reads as TGTGCCAGCAGCCGGGGACAGCCGAACACCGGGGAGCTGTTTTTT. Supplemented by reference TRBV11-3 and TRBJ2-2, the full variable domain reads EAGVVQSPRYKIIEKKQPVAFWCNPISGHNTLYWYLQNLGQGPELLIRYENEEAVDDSQLPKDRFSAERLKGVDSTLKIQPAELGDSAVYLCASSRGQPNTGELFFGEGSRLTVL.

This clone appeared a single time. The V and J genes are TRBV11-1 and TRBJ2-5; maybe TRBD2 (5 bases). The germline gives CDR1 SGHAT, CDR2 FQDESV (reference sequence). V lost 2 bases, J lost 3 bases, and 10 bases lay in between. The CDR3 consists of 14 residues. The CDR3 region has the DNA TGTGCCAGCAGCTTAACCGGGGTCGAAGAGACCCAGTACTTC. Its translation: CASSLTGVEETQYF. The full variable domain, completed using reference TRBV11-1 and TRBJ2-5, is EAEVAQSPRYKITEKSQAVAFWCDPISGHATLYWYRQILGQGPELLVQFQDESVVDDSQLPKDRFSAERLKGVDSTLKIQPAELGDSAMYLCASSLTGVEETQYFGPGTRLLVL.

This chain links TRBV2 with TRBJ1-3; TRBD1 matches at 9 bases. V shed 0 bases, J shed 5 bases, and the junction held 8 bases outside the gene matches. This CDR3 spans 17 amino acids. Germline-derived CDR1 and CDR2 are SNHLY and FYNNEI. The chain's CDR3 is CASSEAVRDRVRNTIYF. DNA for the CDR3: TGTGCCAGCAGTGAAGCAGTGAGGGACAGGGTGCGAAACACCATATATTTT.

V and J are TRBV11-2 and TRBJ1-2; D gene unclear. This CDR3 region has 15 residues. Trimming left V 5 bases short and J 8 bases short, with 21 bases between. The germline V gene encodes CDR1 SGHAT and CDR2 FQNNGV. CDR3 sequence (DNA): TGTGCCAGCAGCCCGAACAGTTACAGACTAGGGGGCTACACCTTC. This encodes CASSPNSYRLGGYTF.

The DNA of the CDR3 is TGTGCCAGCAGTCGGGACAGGGGGCAGAGTGGCTACACCTTC. This gives the protein CASSRDRGQSGYTF. The chain uses TRBV6-5 and TRBJ1-2; 12 nucleotides line up with TRBD1. V dropped 5 bases and J dropped 7; count of bases not matched to a gene: 5. Germline CDR1 MNHEY, CDR2 SVGAGI. This CDR3 contains 14 residues.

The V gene is TRBV6-8, the J gene TRBJ2-3; D perhaps matches TRBD1 (7 bases). Trimming cost V 5 bases and J 2 bases, with 11 bases left between them. CDR1 and CDR2 from the germline V gene are MNHGY and SAAAGT. CDR3 length equals 14 residues. The CDR3 here is CASSGGGPTDTQYF. In DNA, the CDR3 is TGTGCCAGCAGTGGAGGGGGCCCCACAGATACGCAGTATTTT.

The gene calls are TRBV15 and TRBJ2-7; 11 nucleotides match TRBD1. The CDR3 runs to 14 residues. The germline gives CDR1 LNHNV, CDR2 YYDKDF (reference sequence). With V trimmed by 3 bases and J by 6 bases, 4 bases remained unmatched. The CDR3 region is CATSRGTGGAEQYF. CDR3 coding DNA: TGTGCCACCAGCAGGGGGACAGGGGGTGCCGAGCAGTACTTC.

The chain links TRBV11-2 to TRBJ1-1; TRBD1 agrees at 7 bases. V gave up 2 bases and J gave up 1 base; unmatched junction bases: 1. The CDR3 is 14 amino acids. In germline, CDR1 is SGHAT, CDR2 FQNNGV. The CDR3, as DNA: TGTGCCAGCAGCTTAAGGGACAGGAACACTGAAGCTTTCTTT. Translated, it gives CASSLRDRNTEAFF.

The chain uses TRBV5-1 and TRBJ2-5; 13 bases align to TRBD2. Germline V lookup: CDR1 SGHRS, CDR2 YFSETQ. The CDR3 spans 17 residues. V dropped 0 bases and J dropped 6; count of bases not matched to a gene: 8. In DNA form, the CDR3 reads TGCGCCAGCAGCTTGGCCCCACTAGCGGGGGGGTTGAAGACCCAGTACTTC. It specifies CASSLAPLAGGLKTQYF.

The gene calls are TRBV5-1 and TRBJ2-7; TRBD1 agrees at 7 bases. Germline-derived CDR1 and CDR2 are SGHRS and YFSETQ. The CDR3 contains 14 residues. The ends lost 4 bases at V and 1 base at J; junction bases unmatched: 5. Here the CDR3 DNA reads TGCGCCAGCAGCCCGAGGGACAGTTCCTACGAGCAGTACTTC. It yields the protein CASSPRDSSYEQYF.

The chain combines TRBV3-1 (or the pseudogene TRBV3-2) with TRBJ2-5; 13 bases agree with TRBD2. V lost 1 base, J lost 3 bases, and 8 bases stayed unmatched. The CDR3 is 18 amino acids. The germline CDR1 and CDR2 sequences are LGHDT and YNNKEL (reference sequence). CDR3 sequence reads: CASSQVLAGGPIEETQYF. DNA for the CDR3: TGTGCCAGCAGCCAAGTACTAGCGGGGGGGCCGATAGAAGAGACCCAGTACTTC.

The J gene is TRBJ1-2, the V gene TRBV6-5, with D tentatively TRBD1 (5 bases). This CDR3 is built from 15 residues. Germline V gives CDR1 MNHEY, CDR2 SVGAGI. V was pared by 2 bases and J by 3 bases, with 13 bases between. In DNA form, the CDR3 reads TGTGCCAGCAGTTACGGAGGGGCGGGGGACTATGGCTACACCTTC. Translated, it gives CASSYGGAGDYGYTF.